The clone carrying this T cell receptor beta chain appeared a few times. Its target is not known. Other DNA sequences in the same sample also yield this CDR3. With 2 bases removed from V and 3 bases from J, the gap between germline ends came to 5 bases. The CDR3 consists of 12 residues. Germline values: CDR1 MDHEN, CDR2 SYDVKM. This sample was included in a study of beta chain features in type 1 diabetes. Study summary: Patient and healthy donor groups were alike in age, gender and cell yields. Study-wide points: All four CD4+ subsets of Type 1 diabetes patients contained TCRB CDR3s that were moderately but significantly shorter.

Of the isolated RNA, all was reverse transcribed, and so the sequenced material was expressed TCRB transcripts. Profiled with immunoSEQ multiplex PCR; TCRdb holds only in-frame clones, not every one. In the table there are approximately 250,000 clones, more than 15% of which are singletons. V is TRBV28 and J is TRBJ2-7; possible D gene TRBD1, 5 bases. The source of this sequence is a man aged 30-40 years with type 1 diabetes. Material for sequencing was naive CD4+ T cells from blood. The CDR3 DNA sequence: TGTGCCAGCAGTTTAAGGGGCTACGAGCAGTACTTC. This translates into CASSLRGYEQYF.